This is a list of T cell receptor beta chains from one sample in a study of identical twins. Using its own MiXCR run on the 5' RACE reads, TCRdb lists one record per CDR3 protein. The table shows some 600,000 distinct CDR3 sequences, with about 7% occurring only once. This sample also belongs to another study, concerning yellow fever vaccine responses in identical twins.

The sequenced sample was PBMCs. The receptors derive from a woman aged 18-30 years in good health. CDR3s include the opening cysteine and the closing phenylalanine or tryptophan.

cdr3_length j_call v_call cdr3_aa
17 TRBJ2-5 TRBV10-3 CAISSGTSGSWVETQYF
14 TRBJ2-7 TRBV7-2 CASSYLGEGYEQYF
13 TRBJ2-1 TRBV5-1 CASNLQGSGEQFF
15 TRBJ1-4 TRBV7-8 CASRGRTGVNEKLFF
15 TRBJ1-6 TRBV5-1 CASSLSDSSGSPLHF
13 TRBJ2-1 TRBV3-1 CASSQRILGEQFF
17 TRBJ2-2 TRBV3-1 CASSQDSGTMNTGELFF
15 TRBJ2-3 TRBV5-1 CASTREAGGPDTQYF
15 TRBJ2-1 TRBV6-5 CASSYPDRSYNEQFF
17 TRBJ2-2 TRBV4-1 CASSQGWGVRDTGELFF
13 TRBJ1-6 TRBV24-1 CATSGVSGSPLHF